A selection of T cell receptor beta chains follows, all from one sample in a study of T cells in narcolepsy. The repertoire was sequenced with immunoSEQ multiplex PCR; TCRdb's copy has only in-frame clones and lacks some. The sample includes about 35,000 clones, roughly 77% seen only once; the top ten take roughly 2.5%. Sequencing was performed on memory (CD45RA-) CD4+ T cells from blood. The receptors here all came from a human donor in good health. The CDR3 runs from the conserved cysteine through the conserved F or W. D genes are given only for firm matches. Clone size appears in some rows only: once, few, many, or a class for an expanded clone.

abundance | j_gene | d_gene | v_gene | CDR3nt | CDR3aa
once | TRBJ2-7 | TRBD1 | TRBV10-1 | TGCGCCAGCAGTGACGGGACAGGGGTCTACGAGCAGTACTTC | CASSDGTGVYEQYF
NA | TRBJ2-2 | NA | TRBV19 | TGTGCCAGTAGTATGGGCGGCCACACCGGGGAGCTGTTTTTT | CASSMGGHTGELFF
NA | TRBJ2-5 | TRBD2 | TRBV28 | TGTGCCAGCAGTTCCCCCGGGACTAGCGGTTTGGGGGGGCCAGAGACCCAGTACTTC | CASSSPGTSGLGGPETQYF
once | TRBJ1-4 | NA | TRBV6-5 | TGTGCCAGCAGACGTACGCGGGCAACTAATGAAAAACTGTTTTTT | CASRRTRATNEKLFF
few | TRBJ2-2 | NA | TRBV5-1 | TGCGCCAGCACCCCCTGGAAGGGAGGGGGCACCGGGGAGCTGTTTTTT | CASTPWKGGGTGELFF
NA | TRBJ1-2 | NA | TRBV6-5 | TGTGCCAGCTCTGACAGGCGAGCTAACTATGGCTACACCTTC | CASSDRRANYGYTF
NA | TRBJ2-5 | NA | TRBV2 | TGTGCCAGCAGTGAACAGGGGACGGAGACCCAGTACTTC | CASSEQGTETQYF
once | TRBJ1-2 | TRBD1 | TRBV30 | TGTGCCTGGACTGGACAGGGGACCCCGTACTATGGCTACACCTTC | CAWTGQGTPYYGYTF
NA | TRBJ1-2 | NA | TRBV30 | TGTGCCTGGAGGTCAAGAGACAGCCAATTCTATGGCTACACCTTC | CAWRSRDSQFYGYTF
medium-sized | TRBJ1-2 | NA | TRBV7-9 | TGTGCCAGCAGCCCCGGGGCGGGGTATGGCTACACCTTC | CASSPGAGYGYTF